This TCR beta chain was obtained from a study of identical twins. TCRdb reprocessed the 5' RACE reads with MiXCR, giving one entry per CDR3 protein. This repertoire shows around 960,000 distinct CDR3 sequences, approximately 13% found once; its top ten account for around 1.5%. This clonotype was seen ten or more times. This CDR3 has 16 amino acids. Germline V gene data show CDR1 as MGHDK and CDR2 as SYGVNS. The junction had 3 bases not matched to a gene; V was cut back by 3 bases and J by 3 bases. This same sample was also part of a study on yellow fever vaccine responses in identical twins.

Material: PBMCs. The chain employs TRBV25-1 and TRBJ2-2; TRBD2 aligns across 11 bases. The source of this sequence is a woman in her late teens or twenties in good health. The CDR3 loop reads CASSDLAGGYTGELFF. The CDR3 DNA follows: TGTGCCAGCAGTGATCTAGCGGGGGGTTACACCGGGGAGCTGTTTTTT.